This passage covers 17 T cell receptor beta chains from one sample sequenced in a study of blood T cell repertoires in COVID-19. Only in-frame clones appear in the TCRdb table, and some are missing; sequencing was by immunoSEQ multiplex PCR. The repertoire has 50,000 to 85,000 clones, approximately 91% of them found once; the top ten carry 6% to 9.5%. The sample comprised peripheral blood. The receptors come from a human donor in a cohort sampled during active COVID-19.

In this sample, this clone turned up a few times. The chain carries TRBV28 and TRBJ1-6; D remains unclear. The CDR3 has 15 amino acids. Germline V CDR1 and CDR2: MDHEN, SYDVKM. Trimming stripped 5 bases from V and 10 bases from J, with 18 bases between. CDR3 region: CASSPLRATSSPLHF. For the CDR3, the DNA is TGTGCCAGCAGTCCCCTGCGGGCCACAAGCTCACCCCTCCACTTT. The full variable domain, in which reference TRBV28 and TRBJ1-6 provide the parts outside the CDR3, is DVKVTQSSRYLVKRTGEKVFLECVQDMDHENMFWYRQDPGLGLRLIYFSYDVKMKEKGDIPEGYSVSREKKERFSLILESASTNQTSMYLCASSPLRATSSPLHFGNGTRLTVT.

The rearrangement uses TRBV6-6 and TRBJ2-3; 8 bases are shared with TRBD1. Germline CDR1 is MNHNY and CDR2 is SVGAGI (reference sequence). Losses at the gene ends were 2 bases for V and 3 bases for J; bases not matched to a gene: 4. The CDR3 is 15 residues long. CDR3 loop: CASSYRQGRTDTQYF. DNA of the CDR3: TGTGCCAGCAGTTACAGACAGGGGAGAACAGATACGCAGTATTTT.

This clone was recorded once. The V and J genes are TRBV6-4 and TRBJ1-4; the match to TRBD1 covers 7 bases. Germline loops: CDR1 MRHNA, CDR2 SNTAGT. Trimming cost V 8 bases and J 3 bases; bases outside gene matches: 3. This CDR3 has 13 amino acids. The CDR3 DNA follows: TGTGCCAGCGCGACAGGGCCTAATGAAAAACTGTTTTTT. Translating gives CASATGPNEKLFF.

The chain employs TRBV19 and TRBJ1-5; no definite D call. Trimming shortened V by 6 bases and J by 11 bases, and 14 bases separated the two germline ends. The CDR3 runs 12 residues. In germline, CDR1 is LNHDA, CDR2 SQIVND (reference sequence). CDR3 sequence: CASSSKREAQHF. Here the CDR3 DNA reads TGTGCCAGTAGCTCAAAGAGGGAGGCCCAGCATTTT.

V gene TRBV9 combines with J gene TRBJ2-1, with TRBD1 identical over 7 bases. CDR1 and CDR2 (germline): SGDLS, YYNGEE. The CDR3 covers 16 residues. V lost 4 bases, J lost 4 bases, and 11 bases stayed unmatched. The CDR3 nucleotides read TGTGCCAGCAGCATCGCGTTTAAGACAGGGTACAATGAGCAGTTCTTC. Its protein product is CASSIAFKTGYNEQFF.

The chain carries TRBV28 and TRBJ1-2, with 7 bases identical to TRBD1. The CDR3 totals 15 residues. Germline assignment: CDR1 MDHEN and CDR2 SYDVKM. V lost 5 bases to trimming and J lost 4 bases; unmatched junction nucleotides: 10. The CDR3 DNA reads as TGTGCCAGCAGTACACAGCACAGGGGATCCTATGGCTACACCTTC. It codes for CASSTQHRGSYGYTF.

The chain combines TRBV19 with TRBJ2-1; 10 bases line up with TRBD2. The CDR3 totals 14 residues. The germline V gene encodes CDR1 LNHDA and CDR2 SQIVND (reference sequence). V lost 6 bases to trimming and J lost 5 bases; unmatched junction nucleotides: 4. The CDR3 loop is CASRPSGGHNEQFF. CDR3 coding DNA: TGTGCCAGTAGACCTAGCGGGGGCCACAATGAGCAGTTCTTC.

V is TRBV5-8 and J is TRBJ1-1; D might be TRBD1 (5 bases). Trimming cost V 7 bases and J 9 bases, with 34 bases left between them. From germline, CDR1 is SGHTS and CDR2 YDEGEE. This CDR3 is built from 18 residues. The CDR3 protein is CASPLGAAISPERDQAFF. The CDR3 DNA is TGTGCCAGCCCACTTGGGGCAGCCATTTCCCCCGAACGAGATCAAGCTTTCTTT.

The count of this clone is one. The rearrangement links TRBV4-2 to TRBJ2-7; 14 bases agree with TRBD2. This CDR3 spans 15 amino acids. Per the germline V gene, CDR1 is LGHNA and CDR2 is YNFKEQ. Trimming at V came to 2 bases and at J to 6 bases, leaving 3 bases not matched to a gene. CDR3 region: CASSQPGLAGAEQYF. Here the CDR3 DNA reads TGTGCCAGCAGCCAACCGGGACTAGCGGGAGCCGAGCAGTACTTC.

The gene calls are TRBV5-1 and TRBJ1-5; tentative D call: TRBD1 (5 bases). CDR3 size: 15 residues. The germline gives CDR1 SGHRS, CDR2 YFSETQ. V dropped 0 bases and J dropped 2 bases, with 9 bases sitting between them. This CDR3 reads CASSLGQSGNQPQHF. DNA for the CDR3: TGCGCCAGCAGCTTGGGACAGTCGGGCAATCAGCCCCAGCATTTT. Complete variable domain (other parts from reference TRBV5-1 and TRBJ1-5): KAGVTQTPRYLIKTRGQQVTLSCSPISGHRSVSWYQQTPGQGLQFLFEYFSETQRNKGNFPGRFSGRQFSNSRSEMNVSTLELGDSALYLCASSLGQSGNQPQHFGDGTRLSIL.

The chain has TRBV6-5 and TRBJ1-5, with 7 bases lining up with TRBD1. The CDR3 runs to 14 residues. Germline lookup yields CDR1 MNHEY and CDR2 SVGAGI. Trimming cost V 6 bases and J 2 bases; bases outside gene matches: 4. The CDR3 DNA is TGTGCCAGCAGGGCAACAGGGGGCAATCAGCCCCAGCATTTT. Encoded protein: CASRATGGNQPQHF.

V is TRBV5-1 and J is TRBJ2-1; TRBD2 might be the D (6 bases). With 2 bases removed from V and 7 bases from J, the gap between germline ends came to 16 bases. Germline V lookup: CDR1 SGHRS, CDR2 YFSETQ. This CDR3 is built from 15 residues. The CDR3 loop is CASSLGVADGNEQFF. As DNA, the CDR3 is TGCGCCAGCAGCTTAGGAGTAGCGGATGGTAATGAGCAGTTCTTC.

The chain couples TRBV5-3 to TRBJ2-7; 9 bases are shared with TRBD2. TRBV5-3 qualifies as an ORF whose function is uncertain. The CDR3 has 15 residues. J gave up 7 bases and V 0 bases, and 8 bases lay outside the gene matches. The CDR3 loop is CARSLAVVAGDEQYF. In DNA, the CDR3 is TGTGCCAGAAGCTTGGCCGTGGTAGCGGGAGATGAGCAGTACTTC.

The chain employs TRBV3-1 (or the pseudogene TRBV3-2) and TRBJ2-3, with a tentative D call TRBD1 (6 bases). There are 17 residues in the CDR3. Per germline, CDR1 LGHDT and CDR2 YNNKEL (reference sequence). The germline V and J ends were trimmed by 1 base and 0 bases, with 14 bases remaining between them. CDR3 in DNA: TGTGCCAGCAGCCAAGGGCCCCAGGGGCCCAGCACAGATACGCAGTATTTT. Its protein product is CASSQGPQGPSTDTQYF.

This clone has only one observation. The chain carries TRBV7-9 and TRBJ1-5; possibly TRBD1 for D (6 bases). V lost 1 base, J lost 11 bases, and 24 bases lay in between. CDR3 size: 17 residues. Germline CDR1 SEHNR, CDR2 FQNEAQ (reference sequence). The CDR3 DNA follows: TGTGCCAGCAGCTTAGATTCAGGGAGGGGGTCCGGTAGAGCCCAGCATTTT. This sequence encodes CASSLDSGRGSGRAQHF.

The chain recombines TRBV6-2 or TRBV6-3 with TRBJ2-7; TRBD1 matches 7 bases. Germline-derived CDR1 and CDR2 are MNHEY and SVGEGT. Trimming cost V 2 bases and J 1 base; bases outside gene matches: 5. This CDR3 spans 15 amino acids. The CDR3 sequence: CASSYRTGPSYEQYF. CDR3 in DNA: TGTGCCAGCAGTTACCGGACAGGCCCTTCCTACGAGCAGTACTTC.

This chain uses TRBV28 with TRBJ1-1; 8 bases are shared with TRBD1. The CDR3 contains 10 residues. Germline-derived CDR1 and CDR2 are MDHEN and SYDVKM. The CDR3 region has the DNA TGTGCGACAGGGGCTAGTAGAGCTTTCTTT. This encodes CATGASRAFF.